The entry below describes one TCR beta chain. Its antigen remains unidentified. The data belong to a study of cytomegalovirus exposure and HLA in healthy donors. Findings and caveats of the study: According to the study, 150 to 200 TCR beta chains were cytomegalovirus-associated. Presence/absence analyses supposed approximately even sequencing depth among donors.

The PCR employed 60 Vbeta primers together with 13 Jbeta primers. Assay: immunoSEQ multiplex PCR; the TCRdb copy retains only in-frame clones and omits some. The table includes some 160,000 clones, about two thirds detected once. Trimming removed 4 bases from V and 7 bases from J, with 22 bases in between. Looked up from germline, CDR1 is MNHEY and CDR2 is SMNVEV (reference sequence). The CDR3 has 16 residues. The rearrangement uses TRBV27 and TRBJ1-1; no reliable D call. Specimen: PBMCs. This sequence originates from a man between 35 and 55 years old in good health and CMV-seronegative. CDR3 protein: CASSSETLALGSEAFF. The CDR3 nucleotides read TGTGCCAGCAGTTCCGAGACCCTCGCCCTAGGTAGTGAAGCTTTCTTT.